Included here is one T cell receptor beta chain sequence, with context. Donors were grouped by their self-reported clinical history. This sample stems from a study of blood T cell repertoires in COVID-19. The wider study: Samples taken during acute and convalescent COVID-19 were collected in the United States, Italy and Spain.

This CDR3 region has 15 residues. Germline lookup yields CDR1 MNHEY and CDR2 SMNVEV (reference sequence). Trimming cost V 7 bases and J 0 bases, with 16 bases left between them. Assay used: immunoSEQ multiplex PCR; TCRdb lists only in-frame clones, some missing. The sample has about 180,000 clones; around 88% are singletons. V gene TRBV27 combines with J gene TRBJ2-7, with D possibly being TRBD1 (6 bases). This TCR was recovered from a woman aged 30 to 39 who had recovered from COVID-19. The specimen was PBMCs or T cells enriched from blood (not recorded which). This CDR3 is CASKPGAQSSYEQYF. DNA of the CDR3: TGTGCCAGCAAACCAGGGGCGCAAAGCTCCTACGAGCAGTACTTC.